These 14 T cell receptor beta chains came from one sample sequenced in a study of T cell responses to AZD1222 COVID-19 vaccine. TCRdb's table, derived via immunoSEQ multiplex PCR, lists solely in-frame clones and lacks some. In the table there are some 170,000 clones, around 90% of which are singletons. This specimen was peripheral blood, taken 28 days after the second dose of the MenACWY control vaccine. Receptor source: an adult who received the MenACWY meningococcal vaccine as a control.

This CDR3 reads CASKRDRETGELFF. The CDR3 region has the DNA TGTGCCAGTAAGAGGGACAGGGAGACCGGGGAGCTGTTTTTT. The chain couples TRBV19 to TRBJ2-2, with TRBD1 matching 9 bases. V lost 7 bases and J lost 5; bases outside the gene matches: 5. CDR1 is LNHDA and CDR2 is SQIVND in the germline V gene (reference sequence). The length of the CDR3 is 14 residues.

This clone showed up just a few times. This rearrangement joins TRBV6-5 to TRBJ2-1; D unresolved. The V gene lost 8 bases and the J gene lost 7 bases, with 9 bases spanning the gap. Germline CDR1 is MNHEY and CDR2 is SVGAGI. This CDR3 region has 11 residues. The CDR3: CASHRNNEQFF. The CDR3 region has the DNA TGTGCCAGCCATCGGAATAATGAGCAGTTCTTC.

The chain joins TRBV3-1 (or the pseudogene TRBV3-2) to TRBJ2-1, with 8 bases aligning to TRBD2. With 2 bases clipped from V and 8 bases from J, the junction kept 17 bases outside the gene matches. The CDR3 extends over 18 amino acids. The germline V gene encodes CDR1 LGHDT and CDR2 YNNKEL (reference sequence). In nucleotides, the CDR3 is TGTGCCAGCAGCCAACCCCCCCGGGCGGGAGGACGCCCCTATGAGCAGTTCTTC. Encoded protein: CASSQPPRAGGRPYEQFF.

The rearrangement joins TRBV15 to TRBJ2-6, with D possibly matching TRBD1 (5 bases). Trimming removed 4 bases from V and 1 base from J, with 8 bases in between. The germline V gene has CDR1 LNHNV and CDR2 YYDKDF (reference sequence). The CDR3 runs 15 residues. CDR3 sequence reads: CATSNPGSGANVLTF. CDR3 coding DNA: TGTGCCACCAGCAACCCAGGGTCTGGGGCCAACGTCCTGACTTTC.

The V gene is TRBV4-3, the J gene TRBJ1-3, with D uncertain. V lost 0 bases to trimming and J lost 4 bases, with 13 bases between them. Germline CDR1 LGHNA, CDR2 YSLEER. This CDR3 contains 16 residues. The CDR3, as DNA: TGCGCCAGCAGCCAAGAGCCCGGGAGAGGAGGAAACACCATATATTTT. It specifies CASSQEPGRGGNTIYF.

V is TRBV4-3 and J is TRBJ1-6; D is possibly TRBD1 (5 bases). The CDR3 runs 17 residues. V was cut by 4 bases and J by 0 bases, with 13 bases left in between. Germline V gives CDR1 LGHNA, CDR2 YSLEER. The CDR3 coding sequence is TGCGCCAGCAGCCTACAGGTCGAGAGCTCCTATAATTCACCCCTCCACTTT. As protein: CASSLQVESSYNSPLHF.

The V call is TRBV5-5, the J call TRBJ1-5; D is unresolved. Germline V CDR1 and CDR2: SGHKS, YYEKEE (reference sequence). V was cut by 3 bases and J by 6 bases, with 16 bases left in between. The CDR3 has 15 amino acids. In DNA form, the CDR3 reads TGTGCCAGCAGCTGGGGTTTGGCTGGCCCTCAGCCCCAGCATTTT. The encoded protein is CASSWGLAGPQPQHF.

V and J are TRBV19 and TRBJ2-7; the D gene is possibly TRBD2 (6 bases). CDR1 LNHDA and CDR2 SQIVND come from the germline V gene (reference sequence). V was trimmed by 5 bases and J by 7 bases, leaving 18 bases between them. This CDR3 comprises 14 residues. CDR3 region: CASSPGTPPREQYF. DNA of the CDR3: TGTGCCAGTAGTCCCGGGACTCCACCGAGAGAGCAGTACTTC.

The genes are TRBV5-5 and TRBJ1-3, with D unclear. V shed 0 bases and J shed 2 bases, with 6 bases lying between them. Germline CDR1 SGHKS, CDR2 YYEKEE (reference sequence). The CDR3 runs 14 residues. CDR3 region: CASSLASAGNTIYF. The CDR3 DNA sequence: TGTGCCAGCAGCTTGGCCAGCGCTGGAAACACCATATATTTT.

The genes are TRBV7-2 and TRBJ2-1; TRBD1 aligns across 9 bases. This CDR3 has 15 residues. J lost 5 bases, V lost 5 bases, and 7 bases had no gene match. Germline CDR1 reads SGHTA; CDR2 reads FQGNSA. This CDR3 reads CASSLGQGSHNEQFF. In DNA form, the CDR3 reads TGTGCCAGCAGCCTAGGACAGGGGTCTCACAATGAGCAGTTCTTC. Using reference TRBV7-2 and TRBJ2-1 for the parts outside the CDR3, the full variable domain is GAGVSQSPSNKVTEKGKDVELRCDPISGHTALYWYRQSLGQGLEFLIYFQGNSAPDKSGLPSDRFSAERTGGSVSTLTIQRTQQEDSAVYLCASSLGQGSHNEQFFGPGTRLTVL.

The gene calls are TRBV30 and TRBJ1-2; TRBD1 might be the D (5 bases). CDR1 and CDR2 (germline): GTSNPN, SVGIG (reference sequence). Trimming stripped 3 bases from V and 8 bases from J, with 22 bases between. The CDR3 runs to 15 residues. The CDR3 DNA sequence: TGTGCCTGGAGGGTCCGGGACGGGTTAAGGTTCGGCTACACCTTC. This gives the protein CAWRVRDGLRFGYTF.

The chain joins TRBV28 to TRBJ2-5, with a possible D match to TRBD1 (5 bases). Trimming pared 10 bases from V and 3 bases from J, leaving 12 bases between. CDR1 and CDR2 (germline): MDHEN, SYDVKM. There are 12 residues in the CDR3. The CDR3 region is CATQGLEETQYF. DNA of the CDR3: TGTGCCACCCAGGGCTTAGAAGAGACCCAGTACTTC.

This chain uses TRBV19 with TRBJ2-5; TRBD2 might be the D (5 bases). Germline V CDR1 and CDR2: LNHDA, SQIVND (reference sequence). CDR3 length: 13 amino acids. V gave up 6 bases and J gave up 4 bases, with 12 bases separating them. The CDR3 sequence: CASSGGFVETQYF. CDR3 DNA sequence: TGTGCCAGTAGCGGCGGGTTCGTAGAGACCCAGTACTTC.

The chain recombines TRBV7-2 with TRBJ1-6, with a tentative D call TRBD1 (6 bases). V dropped 1 base and J dropped 7 bases, with 11 bases sitting between them. CDR3 size: 15 residues. From germline, CDR1 is SGHTA and CDR2 FQGNSA. CDR3 sequence (DNA): TGTGCCAGCAGCTTAGAGGGGGATGCGAATTCACCCCTCCACTTT. Translating it yields CASSLEGDANSPLHF.